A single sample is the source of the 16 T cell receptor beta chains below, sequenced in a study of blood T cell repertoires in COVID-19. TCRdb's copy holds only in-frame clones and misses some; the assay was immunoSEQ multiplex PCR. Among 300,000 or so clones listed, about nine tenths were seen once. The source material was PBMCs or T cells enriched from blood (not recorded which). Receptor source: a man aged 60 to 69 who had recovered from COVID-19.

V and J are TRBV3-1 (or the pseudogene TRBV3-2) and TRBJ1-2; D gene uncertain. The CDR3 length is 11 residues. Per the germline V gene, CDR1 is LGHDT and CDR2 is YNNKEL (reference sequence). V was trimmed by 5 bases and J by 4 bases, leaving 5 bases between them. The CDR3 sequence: CASSTVYGYTF. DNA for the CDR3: TGTGCCAGCAGCACGGTCTATGGCTACACCTTC.

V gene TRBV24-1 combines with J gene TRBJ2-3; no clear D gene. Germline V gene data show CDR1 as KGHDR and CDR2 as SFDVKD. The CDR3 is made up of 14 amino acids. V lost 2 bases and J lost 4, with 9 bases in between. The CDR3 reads CATSDYHTADTQYF. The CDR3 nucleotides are TGTGCCACCAGTGATTATCACACAGCAGATACGCAGTATTTT.

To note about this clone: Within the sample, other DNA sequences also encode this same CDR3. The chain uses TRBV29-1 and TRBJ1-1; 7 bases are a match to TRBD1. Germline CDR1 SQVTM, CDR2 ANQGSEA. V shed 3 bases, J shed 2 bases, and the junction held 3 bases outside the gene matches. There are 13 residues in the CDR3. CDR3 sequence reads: CSVEGQTNTEAFF. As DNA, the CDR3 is TGCAGCGTTGAGGGACAGACCAACACTGAAGCTTTCTTT.

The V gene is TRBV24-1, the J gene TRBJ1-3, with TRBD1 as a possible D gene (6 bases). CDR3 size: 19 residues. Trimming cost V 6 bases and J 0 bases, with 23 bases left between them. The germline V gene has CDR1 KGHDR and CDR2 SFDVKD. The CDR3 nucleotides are TGTGCCACCAGTCATAGGCTTATAGACAGGCGATACTCTGGAAACACCATATATTTT. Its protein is CATSHRLIDRRYSGNTIYF.

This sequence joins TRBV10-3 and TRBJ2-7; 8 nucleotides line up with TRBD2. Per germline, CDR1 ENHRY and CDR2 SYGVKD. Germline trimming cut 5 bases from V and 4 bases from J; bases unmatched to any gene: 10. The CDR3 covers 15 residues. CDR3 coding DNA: TGTGCCATCAGTACCGGGGGGGTTACAAAATACGAGCAGTACTTC. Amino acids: CAISTGGVTKYEQYF.

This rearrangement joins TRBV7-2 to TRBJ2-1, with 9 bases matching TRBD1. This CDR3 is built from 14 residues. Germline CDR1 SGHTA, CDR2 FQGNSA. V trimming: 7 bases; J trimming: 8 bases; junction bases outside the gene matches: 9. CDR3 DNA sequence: TGTGCCAGCAACCCTGGACAGGGGTACGATGAGCAGTTCTTC. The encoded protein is CASNPGQGYDEQFF.

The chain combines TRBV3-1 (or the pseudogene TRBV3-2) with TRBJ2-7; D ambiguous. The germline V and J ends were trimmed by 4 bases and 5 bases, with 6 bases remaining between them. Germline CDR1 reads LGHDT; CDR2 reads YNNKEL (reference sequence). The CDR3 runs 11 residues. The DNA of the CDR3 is TGTGCCAGCAGCCGCACAGACGAGCAGTACTTC. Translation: CASSRTDEQYF.

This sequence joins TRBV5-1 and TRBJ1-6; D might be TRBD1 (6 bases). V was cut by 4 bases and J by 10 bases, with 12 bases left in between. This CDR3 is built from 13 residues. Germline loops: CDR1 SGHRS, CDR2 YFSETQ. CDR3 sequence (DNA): TGCGCCAGCAGCGAGGGGGTTCGGTCACCCCTCCACTTT. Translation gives CASSEGVRSPLHF.

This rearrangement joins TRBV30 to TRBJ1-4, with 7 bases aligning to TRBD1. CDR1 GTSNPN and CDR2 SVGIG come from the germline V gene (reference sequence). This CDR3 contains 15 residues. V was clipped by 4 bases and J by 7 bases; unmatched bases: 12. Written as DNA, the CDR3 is TGTGCCTGGAACTCTCTGGACAGGCCGGGTGAAAAACTGTTTTTT. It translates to CAWNSLDRPGEKLFF.

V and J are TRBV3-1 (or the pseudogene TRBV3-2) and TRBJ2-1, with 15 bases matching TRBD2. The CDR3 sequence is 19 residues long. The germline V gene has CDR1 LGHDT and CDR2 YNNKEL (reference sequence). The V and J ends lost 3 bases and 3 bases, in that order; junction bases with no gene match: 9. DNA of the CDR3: TGTGCCAGCAGCCATGAGGGACTAGCGGGAGGCCCACGCTACAATGAGCAGTTCTTC. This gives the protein CASSHEGLAGGPRYNEQFF.

For the CDR3, the DNA is TGTGCCAGCAGCGTAGGGACAGGCGTGGGAGAAAAACTGTTTTTT. It yields the protein CASSVGTGVGEKLFF. The chain uses TRBV9 and TRBJ1-4; 7 bases are a match to TRBD1. This CDR3 region has 15 residues. Germline trimming cut 0 bases from V and 8 bases from J; bases unmatched to any gene: 7. The germline gives CDR1 SGDLS, CDR2 YYNGEE.

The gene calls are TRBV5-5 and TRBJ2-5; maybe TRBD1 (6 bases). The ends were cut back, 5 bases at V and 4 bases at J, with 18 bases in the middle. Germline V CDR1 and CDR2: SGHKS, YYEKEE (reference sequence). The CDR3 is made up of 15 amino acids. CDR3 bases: TGTGCCAGCAGACGAGACGGACAGCTGAGAGAGACCCAGTACTTC. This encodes CASRRDGQLRETQYF.

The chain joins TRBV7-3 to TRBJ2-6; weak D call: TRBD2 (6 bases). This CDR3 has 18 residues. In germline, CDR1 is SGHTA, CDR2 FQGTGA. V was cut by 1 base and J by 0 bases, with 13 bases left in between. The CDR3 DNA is TGTGCCAGCAGCTTAATCCCTAGCGCGAGCTCTGGGGCCAACGTCCTGACTTTC. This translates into CASSLIPSASSGANVLTF. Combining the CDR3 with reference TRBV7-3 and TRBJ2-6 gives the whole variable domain GAGVSQTPSNKVTEKGKYVELRCDPISGHTALYWYRQSLGQGPEFLIYFQGTGAADDSGLPNDRFFAVRPEGSVSTLKIQRTERGDSAVYLCASSLIPSASSGANVLTFGAGSRLTVL.

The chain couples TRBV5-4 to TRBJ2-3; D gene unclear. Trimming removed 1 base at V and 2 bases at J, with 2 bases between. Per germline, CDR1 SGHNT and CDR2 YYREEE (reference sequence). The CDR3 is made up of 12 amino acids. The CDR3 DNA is TGTGCCAGCAGCTTGTACACAGATACGCAGTATTTT. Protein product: CASSLYTDTQYF.

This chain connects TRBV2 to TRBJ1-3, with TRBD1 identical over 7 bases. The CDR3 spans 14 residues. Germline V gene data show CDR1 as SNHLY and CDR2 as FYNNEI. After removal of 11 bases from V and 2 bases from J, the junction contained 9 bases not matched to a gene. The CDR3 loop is CACRDSAPGNTIYF. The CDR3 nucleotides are TGTGCCTGTAGGGACAGTGCTCCTGGAAACACCATATATTTT.

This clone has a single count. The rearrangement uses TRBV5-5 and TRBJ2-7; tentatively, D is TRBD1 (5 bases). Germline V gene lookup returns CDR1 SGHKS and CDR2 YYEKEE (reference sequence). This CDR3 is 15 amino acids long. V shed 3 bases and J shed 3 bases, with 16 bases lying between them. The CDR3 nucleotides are TGTGCCAGCAGCTACGGACCAGGGAAGATCTACGAGCAGTACTTC. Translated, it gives CASSYGPGKIYEQYF.